Following are 15 T cell receptor beta chains from one sample sequenced in a study of CD8+CD57+ T cells in acquired aplastic anemia (dated by TCRdb to the late 2010s). Instrument on record: Illumina HiSeq 2000. Profiling of TCR beta VDJ combinations and CDR3 sequences used genomic DNA as the template. The public reads were reanalyzed by TCRdb: fastp trimming at Q25, MiXCR alignment, in-frame beta chains only. One record per CDR3 amino acid sequence lists the most common genes and DNA. For this sample the table gives roughly 150,000 distinct CDR3 sequences, of which roughly 48% were detected only once. Of the sample, 0.9% to 1.2% falls within the top ten clones. Material: sorted CD4+, CD8+, or CD8+CD57+ T cells (not recorded which) from PBMCs. These receptors all stem from a human donor in good health.

The chain has TRBV2 and TRBJ2-7, with TRBD1 matching over 10 bases. Trimming at V came to 5 bases and at J to 3 bases, leaving 4 bases not matched to a gene. Germline values: CDR1 SNHLY, CDR2 FYNNEI. The CDR3 sequence is 14 residues long. The CDR3 here is CASSWTGGIYEQYF. CDR3 coding DNA: TGTGCCAGCAGTTGGACAGGGGGGATCTACGAGCAGTACTTC.

The chain carries TRBV24-1 and TRBJ2-4; D may be TRBD1 or TRBD2 (7 bases each). V lost 5 bases and J lost 9, with 16 bases in between. Germline V gene data show CDR1 as KGHDR and CDR2 as SFDVKD. CDR3 length: 14 residues. The chain's CDR3 is CATSGGRGGGIQYF. The CDR3 region has the DNA TGTGCCACCAGTGGGGGCAGGGGGGGAGGCATTCAGTACTTC.

This clonotype has only a few counts. This chain connects TRBV30 to TRBJ1-1; D is uncertain. The germline gives CDR1 GTSNPN, CDR2 SVGIG (reference sequence). This CDR3 region has 14 residues. V lost 1 base to trimming and J lost 5 bases, with 14 bases between them. The CDR3 coding sequence is TGTGCCTGGAGTGGGGATCCTTTGGGGACTGAAGCTTTCTTT. It yields the protein CAWSGDPLGTEAFF.

The gene calls are TRBV12-3 or TRBV12-4 and TRBJ2-1, with D perhaps TRBD1 (5 bases). Trimming removed 1 base from V and 0 bases from J, with 13 bases in between. The CDR3 contains 17 residues. The chain's CDR3 is CASSLGRQLSSYNEQFF. As DNA, the CDR3 is TGTGCCAGCAGTTTAGGACGACAGTTGAGCTCCTACAATGAGCAGTTCTTC.

V usage is TRBV5-1 and J usage is TRBJ1-1; TRBD1 might be the D (6 bases). Between the trimmed V and J ends, which lost 1 base and 4 bases, there was a span of 11 bases. CDR3 length equals 14 residues. Germline V gives CDR1 SGHRS, CDR2 YFSETQ. CDR3 sequence (DNA): TGCGCCAGCAGCTTGTTAGGGGGGATCACTGAAGCTTTCTTT. It yields the protein CASSLLGGITEAFF.

The rearrangement uses TRBV5-6 and TRBJ2-7; D uncertain. CDR3 length: 12 amino acids. CDR1 is SGHDT and CDR2 is YYEEEE in the germline V gene. Trimming shortened V by 0 bases and J by 5 bases, and 6 bases separated the two germline ends. The CDR3 loop reads CASSLETDEQYF. As DNA, the CDR3 is TGTGCCAGCAGCTTGGAAACAGACGAGCAGTACTTC.

The chain recombines TRBV2 with TRBJ1-6; D is uncertain. This CDR3 spans 14 amino acids. Germline lookup yields CDR1 SNHLY and CDR2 FYNNEI. V lost 1 base, J lost 7 bases, and 8 bases lay in between. This CDR3 is CASSEDYANSPLHF. DNA of the CDR3: TGTGCCAGCAGTGAAGACTATGCGAATTCACCCCTCCACTTT.

This clonotype has a count of ten or more. The chain joins TRBV7-2 to TRBJ1-2; TRBD1 aligns across 11 bases. J lost 3 bases, V lost 4 bases, and 10 bases had no gene match. Germline lookup yields CDR1 SGHTA and CDR2 FQGNSA. This CDR3 has 17 residues. CDR3 region: CASSYRDRGRNYYGYTF. In DNA form, the CDR3 reads TGTGCCAGCAGCTACCGGGACAGGGGGAGAAACTACTATGGCTACACCTTC.

The chain recombines TRBV25-1 with TRBJ1-4; D gene unclear. The CDR3 is 15 residues long. CDR1 and CDR2 from the germline V gene are MGHDK and SYGVNS. Trimming pared 3 bases from V and 2 bases from J, leaving 10 bases between. In nucleotides, the CDR3 is TGTGCCAGCAGTGAGAGCGGTGGCACTAATGAAAAACTGTTTTTT. Encoded protein: CASSESGGTNEKLFF.

On this clonotype itself: Likely a read error: the CDR3 ends without its conserved phenylalanine or tryptophan. The chain links TRBV7-9 to TRBJ1-1; D ambiguous. This CDR3 has 13 amino acids. Trimming pared 1 base from V and 1 base from J, leaving 4 bases between. Germline V gene sequence: CDR1 SEHNR, CDR2 FQNEAQ (reference sequence). CDR3 sequence reads: CASSLDRNTEAFS. DNA for the CDR3: TGTGCCAGCAGCTTAGACAGGAACACTGAAGCTTTCTCT.

This clonotype was seen at least ten times. J is TRBJ2-3 and V is TRBV20-1; TRBD2 aligns across 8 bases. The length of the CDR3 is 12 residues. CDR1 is DFQATT and CDR2 is SNEGSKA in the germline V gene (reference sequence). With 6 bases clipped from V and 5 bases from J, the junction kept 4 bases outside the gene matches. The CDR3 region is CSAPTSVDTQYF. The CDR3, as DNA: TGCAGTGCCCCGACTAGCGTAGATACGCAGTATTTT.

The CDR3 loop reads CATSRVAGAYNEQFF. CDR3 DNA: TGTGCCACCAGCAGAGTAGCGGGGGCCTACAATGAGCAGTTCTTC. The chain uses TRBV15 and TRBJ2-1; 9 bases are a match to TRBD2. V gave up 1 base and J gave up 2 bases; unmatched junction bases: 0. This CDR3 comprises 15 residues. Germline V gene sequence: CDR1 LNHNV, CDR2 YYDKDF (reference sequence).

This sequence joins TRBV6-1 and TRBJ1-5; 9 nucleotides match TRBD1. Germline loops: CDR1 MNHNS, CDR2 SASEGT. CDR3 length: 15 amino acids. Trimming took 6 bases from V and 3 from J; bases not matched to a gene: 6. The CDR3: CASRRTGANNQPQHF. The CDR3 DNA reads as TGTGCCAGCAGGAGGACAGGGGCCAACAATCAGCCCCAGCATTTT.

The V gene is TRBV19, the J gene TRBJ2-1; 9 nucleotides align to TRBD2. The CDR3 spans 13 residues. The junction had 7 bases not matched to a gene; V was cut back by 3 bases and J by 13 bases. The germline gives CDR1 LNHDA, CDR2 SQIVND (reference sequence). The CDR3 DNA reads as TGTGCCAGTAGTATGGCTAGCGGGAACGAACAGTTCTTC. This sequence encodes CASSMASGNEQFF.

This clonotype was picked up many times. The chain is built from TRBV12-5 and TRBJ2-7; no clear D. Germline V gene lookup returns CDR1 LGHNT and CDR2 FRNRAP. The length of the CDR3 is 12 residues. The V end lost 1 base, the J end lost 7 bases, and 8 bases lay between the germline ends. The CDR3 loop is CASGLDAIEQYF. The DNA of the CDR3 is TGTGCTAGTGGTTTGGACGCCATAGAGCAGTACTTC.